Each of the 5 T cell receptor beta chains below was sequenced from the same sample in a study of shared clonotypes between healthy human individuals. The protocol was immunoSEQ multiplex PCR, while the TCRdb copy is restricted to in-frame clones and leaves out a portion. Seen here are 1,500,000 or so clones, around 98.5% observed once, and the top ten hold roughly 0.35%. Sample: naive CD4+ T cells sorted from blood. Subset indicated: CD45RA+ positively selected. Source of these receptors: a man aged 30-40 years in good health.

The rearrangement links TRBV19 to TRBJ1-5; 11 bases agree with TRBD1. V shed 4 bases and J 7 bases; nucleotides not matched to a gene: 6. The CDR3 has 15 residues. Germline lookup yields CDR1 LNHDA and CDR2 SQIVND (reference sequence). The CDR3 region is CASSTFRTGGQPQHF. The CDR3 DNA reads TGTGCCAGTAGTACCTTTCGGACAGGGGGCCAGCCCCAGCATTTT.

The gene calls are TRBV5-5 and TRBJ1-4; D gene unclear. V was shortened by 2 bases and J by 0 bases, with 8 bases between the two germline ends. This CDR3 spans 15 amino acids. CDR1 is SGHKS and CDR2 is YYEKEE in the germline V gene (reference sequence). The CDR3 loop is CASSLFLATNEKLFF. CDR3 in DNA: TGTGCCAGCAGCTTATTCCTGGCAACTAATGAAAAACTGTTTTTT.

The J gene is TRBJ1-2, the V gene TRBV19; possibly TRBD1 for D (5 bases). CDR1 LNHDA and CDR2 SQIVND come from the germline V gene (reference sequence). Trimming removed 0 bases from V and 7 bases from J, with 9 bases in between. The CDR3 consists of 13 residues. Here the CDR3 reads CASSIDRVSGYTF. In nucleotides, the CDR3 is TGTGCCAGTAGTATAGACAGGGTTTCTGGCTACACCTTC.

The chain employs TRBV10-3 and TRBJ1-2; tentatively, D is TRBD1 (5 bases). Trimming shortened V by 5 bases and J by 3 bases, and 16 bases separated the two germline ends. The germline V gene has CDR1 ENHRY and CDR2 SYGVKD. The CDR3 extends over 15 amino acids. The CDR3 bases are TGTGCCATCAGTCACGGGACCCAGGGAGACTATGGCTACACCTTC. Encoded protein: CAISHGTQGDYGYTF.

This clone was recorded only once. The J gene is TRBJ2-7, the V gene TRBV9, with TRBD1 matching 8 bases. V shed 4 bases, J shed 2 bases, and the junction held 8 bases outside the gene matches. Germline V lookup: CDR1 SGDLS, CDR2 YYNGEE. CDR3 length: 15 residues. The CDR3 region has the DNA TGTGCCAGCAGCCCCACGCCGGGACAGGCCTACGAGCAGTACTTC. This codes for CASSPTPGQAYEQYF.